This T cell receptor (beta chain) was captured by sequencing in a study of T-cell memory formation after mild COVID-19. Looking at the study overall: Most TCR clusters belonged to a single donor.

TCRdb reprocessed the 5' RACE reads with MiXCR, giving one entry per CDR3 protein. The repertoire holds roughly 450,000 distinct CDR3 sequences, 15% to 20% seen once, with roughly an eighth in the top ten. Study-wide results and limits: Among contracting clones, CD4+ were mainly CM/EM and CD8+ enriched in EMRA.

On this clonotype itself: Its antigen remains unknown.

CDR3 size: 18 residues. Germline lookup yields CDR1 LGHNA and CDR2 YSLEER. V was pared by 0 bases and J by 1 base, with 8 bases of the junction left unmatched. V and J are TRBV4-3 and TRBJ2-3; TRBD2 matches 9 bases. This clonotype was sampled from an adult woman who had mild COVID-19 (a few samples of this study predate the infection). Cell type and time point are not known. The specimen sequenced was PBMCs or a T cell subset sorted from them (not recorded which). CDR3 protein: CASSQEAGREGRTDTQYF. CDR3 nucleotides: TGCGCCAGCAGCCAAGAAGCTGGGCGGGAGGGACGCACAGATACGCAGTATTTT.